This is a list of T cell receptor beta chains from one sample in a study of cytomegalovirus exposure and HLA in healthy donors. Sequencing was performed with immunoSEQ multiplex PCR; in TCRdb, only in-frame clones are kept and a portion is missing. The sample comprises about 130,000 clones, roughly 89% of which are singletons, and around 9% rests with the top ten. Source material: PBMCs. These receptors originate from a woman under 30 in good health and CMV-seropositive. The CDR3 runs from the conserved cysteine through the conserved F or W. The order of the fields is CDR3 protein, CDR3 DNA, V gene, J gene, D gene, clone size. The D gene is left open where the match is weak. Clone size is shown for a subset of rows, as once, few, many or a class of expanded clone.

CDR3 protein: CAQDRQYGYTF; CDR3 DNA: TGTGCCCAAGACAGGCAGTATGGCTACACCTTC; V gene: TRBV30; J gene: TRBJ1-2; D gene: NA; clone size: NA
CDR3 protein: CASSVQGLENSPLHF; CDR3 DNA: TGTGCCAGCAGTGTCCAGGGCCTAGAGAATTCACCCCTCCACTTT; V gene: TRBV6-1; J gene: TRBJ1-6; D gene: NA; clone size: NA
CDR3 protein: CASSFPVGSYGYTF; CDR3 DNA: TGTGCCAGCAGCTTTCCGGTTGGGAGCTATGGCTACACCTTC; V gene: TRBV7-9; J gene: TRBJ1-2; D gene: NA; clone size: NA
CDR3 protein: CAWSGGGATILHYEQYF; CDR3 DNA: TGTGCCTGGAGTGGCGGGGGGGCCACTATCTTACACTACGAGCAGTACTTC; V gene: TRBV30; J gene: TRBJ2-7; D gene: TRBD2; clone size: NA
CDR3 protein: CATGRGAWEQYF; CDR3 DNA: TGTGCCACCGGCAGGGGGGCATGGGAGCAGTACTTC; V gene: TRBV28; J gene: TRBJ2-7; D gene: NA; clone size: NA
CDR3 protein: CASSPQLPLQFF; CDR3 DNA: TGTGCCAGCAGTCCCCAACTCCCTCTGCAGTTCTTC; V gene: TRBV7-9; J gene: TRBJ2-1; D gene: NA; clone size: NA
CDR3 protein: CASRPGLAGHTGELFF; CDR3 DNA: TGTGCCAGCAGACCTGGACTAGCGGGACACACCGGGGAGCTGTTTTTT; V gene: TRBV25-1; J gene: TRBJ2-2; D gene: TRBD2; clone size: NA
CDR3 protein: CASSTSGGADEQYF; CDR3 DNA: TGTGCCAGCAGCACTAGCGGGGGGGCCGACGAGCAGTACTTC; V gene: TRBV21-1; J gene: TRBJ2-7; D gene: NA; clone size: NA
CDR3 protein: CATSLRGGSETQYF; CDR3 DNA: TGTGCCACCAGCCTGCGGGGGGGCAGTGAGACCCAGTACTTC; V gene: TRBV15; J gene: TRBJ2-5; D gene: TRBD2; clone size: NA
CDR3 protein: CASSVVFHEQFF; CDR3 DNA: TGTGCCAGCAGCGTAGTATTCCATGAGCAGTTCTTC; V gene: TRBV9; J gene: TRBJ2-1; D gene: NA; clone size: few
CDR3 protein: CASSQDAAIQETQYF; CDR3 DNA: TGTGCCAGCAGCCAAGATGCGGCGATCCAAGAGACCCAGTACTTC; V gene: TRBV4-2; J gene: TRBJ2-5; D gene: NA; clone size: NA
CDR3 protein: CASSSGPGQGALETQYF; CDR3 DNA: TGTGCCAGCAGCTCTGGACCGGGACAGGGGGCGCTTGAGACCCAGTACTTC; V gene: TRBV7-8; J gene: TRBJ2-5; D gene: TRBD1; clone size: NA
CDR3 protein: CASSPSGNGYTF; CDR3 DNA: TGTGCCAGCAGTCCCAGCGGGAATGGCTACACCTTC; V gene: TRBV27; J gene: TRBJ1-2; D gene: NA; clone size: NA
CDR3 protein: CASSFSLAAEYGYTF; CDR3 DNA: TGTGCCAGCAGCTTCTCCCTGGCGGCAGAGTATGGCTACACCTTC; V gene: TRBV5-5; J gene: TRBJ1-2; D gene: NA; clone size: NA
CDR3 protein: CASRPPDREESPLHF; CDR3 DNA: TGTGCCAGCAGACCTCCGGACAGGGAGGAATCACCCCTCCACTTT; V gene: TRBV6-5; J gene: TRBJ1-6; D gene: TRBD1; clone size: once
CDR3 protein: CASSGTSGGRQETQYF; CDR3 DNA: TGTGCCAGCAGCGGGACTAGCGGGGGGCGCCAAGAGACCCAGTACTTC; V gene: TRBV9; J gene: TRBJ2-5; D gene: TRBD2; clone size: NA
CDR3 protein: CASSYGIWAGNTGELFF; CDR3 DNA: TGTGCCAGTAGTTATGGTATATGGGCGGGGAACACCGGGGAGCTGTTTTTT; V gene: TRBV19; J gene: TRBJ2-2; D gene: NA; clone size: NA
CDR3 protein: CASSTRLAGASTDTQYF; CDR3 DNA: TGTGCCAGCAGCACCCGACTAGCGGGGGCGAGCACAGATACGCAGTATTTT; V gene: TRBV7-9; J gene: TRBJ2-3; D gene: TRBD2; clone size: NA
CDR3 protein: CASSYRDLGGYEQYF; CDR3 DNA: TGTGCCAGCAGTTACCGAGACCTCGGGGGCTACGAGCAGTACTTC; V gene: TRBV6-5; J gene: TRBJ2-7; D gene: NA; clone size: NA
CDR3 protein: CASSPQGTDTQYF; CDR3 DNA: TGTGCCAGCTCACCGCAGGGGACAGATACGCAGTATTTT; V gene: TRBV18; J gene: TRBJ2-3; D gene: NA; clone size: NA
CDR3 protein: CASSLAARQETQYF; CDR3 DNA: TGTGCCAGCAGCTTGGCCGCCAGACAAGAGACCCAGTACTTC; V gene: TRBV5-4; J gene: TRBJ2-5; D gene: NA; clone size: NA
CDR3 protein: CASSVDRPYGYTF; CDR3 DNA: TGTGCCAGCAGCGTAGACAGGCCGTATGGCTACACCTTC; V gene: TRBV9; J gene: TRBJ1-2; D gene: NA; clone size: NA
CDR3 protein: CASRGQGAFGYTF; CDR3 DNA: TGTGCCAGCAGAGGACAGGGGGCTTTTGGCTACACCTTC; V gene: TRBV6-4; J gene: TRBJ1-2; D gene: TRBD1; clone size: NA
CDR3 protein: CASSSGLASDEQYF; CDR3 DNA: TGTGCCAGCAGTTCGGGACTAGCGTCCGACGAGCAGTACTTC; V gene: TRBV6-1; J gene: TRBJ2-7; D gene: TRBD2; clone size: NA
CDR3 protein: CASSFGGVPNSPLHF; CDR3 DNA: TGTGCCAGCAGTTTCGGGGGGGTTCCTAATTCACCCCTCCACTTT; V gene: TRBV28; J gene: TRBJ1-6; D gene: NA; clone size: NA
CDR3 protein: CASRVGPPDVLTF; CDR3 DNA: TGCGCCAGCCGGGTTGGTCCTCCGGACGTCCTGACTTTC; V gene: TRBV4-3; J gene: TRBJ2-6; D gene: NA; clone size: NA
CDR3 protein: CASSLGQGSTEAFF; CDR3 DNA: TGTGCCAGCAGCCTCGGACAGGGGAGCACTGAAGCTTTCTTT; V gene: TRBV5-8; J gene: TRBJ1-1; D gene: TRBD1; clone size: few
CDR3 protein: CAWIRQGPFNSPLHF; CDR3 DNA: TGTGCCTGGATCAGACAGGGGCCTTTTAACTCACCCCTCCACTTT; V gene: TRBV30; J gene: TRBJ1-6; D gene: TRBD1; clone size: NA
CDR3 protein: CASSTGQGNYNEQFF; CDR3 DNA: TGTGCCAGCAGTACTGGACAGGGGAATTACAATGAGCAGTTCTTC; V gene: TRBV2; J gene: TRBJ2-1; D gene: TRBD1; clone size: NA
CDR3 protein: CASSLANGMQETQYF; CDR3 DNA: TGTGCCAGCAGCTTGGCGAACGGGATGCAAGAGACCCAGTACTTC; V gene: TRBV5-4; J gene: TRBJ2-5; D gene: NA; clone size: once
CDR3 protein: CASSQDETAGGRDEQFF; CDR3 DNA: TGTGCCAGCAGCCAAGATGAGACGGCGGGGGGGCGCGATGAGCAGTTCTTC; V gene: TRBV4-2; J gene: TRBJ2-1; D gene: TRBD2; clone size: NA
CDR3 protein: CASSRENYGYTF; CDR3 DNA: TGTGCCAGCAGCCGGGAAAACTATGGCTACACCTTC; V gene: TRBV7-9; J gene: TRBJ1-2; D gene: NA; clone size: NA
CDR3 protein: CASSADRFNEQYF; CDR3 DNA: TGTGCCAGCTCGGCGGACAGGTTTAACGAGCAGTACTTC; V gene: TRBV18; J gene: TRBJ2-7; D gene: TRBD1; clone size: NA
CDR3 protein: CASSLRRVDGYTF; CDR3 DNA: TGTGCCAGCAGCTTACGCAGGGTAGATGGCTACACCTTC; V gene: TRBV11-2; J gene: TRBJ1-2; D gene: NA; clone size: NA
CDR3 protein: CASRSTGWNTEAFF; CDR3 DNA: TGTGCCAGTAGGTCGACAGGATGGAACACTGAAGCTTTCTTT; V gene: TRBV19; J gene: TRBJ1-1; D gene: NA; clone size: NA
CDR3 protein: CASSLSMNTEAFF; CDR3 DNA: TGTGCCAGCAGCTTATCAATGAACACTGAAGCTTTCTTT; V gene: TRBV7-2; J gene: TRBJ1-1; D gene: NA; clone size: once
CDR3 protein: CASSRPGQAIYEQYF; CDR3 DNA: TGTGCCAGCAGCCGTCCGGGACAGGCAATCTACGAGCAGTACTTC; V gene: TRBV6-5; J gene: TRBJ2-7; D gene: TRBD1; clone size: NA
CDR3 protein: CSGLVSNGYTF; CDR3 DNA: TGCAGCGGACTCGTGAGCAATGGCTACACCTTC; V gene: TRBV29-1; J gene: TRBJ1-2; D gene: NA; clone size: NA
CDR3 protein: CASSRQGSNYGYTF; CDR3 DNA: TGTGCCAGCAGTCGACAGGGATCTAACTATGGCTACACCTTC; V gene: TRBV2; J gene: TRBJ1-2; D gene: TRBD1; clone size: NA
CDR3 protein: CASIGTGEDYGYTF; CDR3 DNA: TGTGCCAGCATCGGGACAGGGGAGGACTATGGCTACACCTTC; V gene: TRBV6-5; J gene: TRBJ1-2; D gene: TRBD1; clone size: NA
CDR3 protein: CASSTQGGAYNSPLHF; CDR3 DNA: TGTGCCAGCAGCACCCAGGGGGGCGCCTATAATTCACCCCTCCACTTT; V gene: TRBV7-9; J gene: TRBJ1-6; D gene: TRBD1; clone size: NA
CDR3 protein: CASSLGVNQPQHF; CDR3 DNA: TGTGCCAGCAGCTTAGGTGTAAATCAGCCCCAGCATTTT; V gene: TRBV7-2; J gene: TRBJ1-5; D gene: NA; clone size: NA
CDR3 protein: CASSLPGVGSYNSPLHF; CDR3 DNA: TGTGCCAGCAGTTTGCCAGGGGTAGGGTCCTATAATTCACCCCTCCACTTT; V gene: TRBV28; J gene: TRBJ1-6; D gene: NA; clone size: NA
CDR3 protein: CATSRDDRETQYF; CDR3 DNA: TGTGCCACCAGCAGAGATGACAGAGAGACCCAGTACTTC; V gene: TRBV15; J gene: TRBJ2-5; D gene: NA; clone size: NA
CDR3 protein: CATRGDGDSQSLRGYTF; CDR3 DNA: TGTGCCACCAGGGGGGATGGGGACAGCCAGTCGTTGAGGGGCTACACCTTC; V gene: TRBV15; J gene: TRBJ1-2; D gene: TRBD1; clone size: NA
CDR3 protein: CASNGGAETQYF; CDR3 DNA: TGTGCCAGCAATGGGGGCGCGGAGACCCAGTACTTC; V gene: TRBV7-9; J gene: TRBJ2-5; D gene: NA; clone size: NA
CDR3 protein: CASSPRHDQETQYF; CDR3 DNA: TGTGCCAGCAGCCCGCGACACGACCAAGAGACCCAGTACTTC; V gene: TRBV11-2; J gene: TRBJ2-5; D gene: NA; clone size: NA
CDR3 protein: CASSYSLGDNEQFF; CDR3 DNA: TGTGCCAGCAGTTACTCCTTGGGCGATAATGAGCAGTTCTTC; V gene: TRBV6-5; J gene: TRBJ2-1; D gene: NA; clone size: NA
CDR3 protein: CASSLTLNYGYTF; CDR3 DNA: TGTGCCAGCAGTTTGACACTGAACTATGGCTACACCTTC; V gene: TRBV6-5; J gene: TRBJ1-2; D gene: NA; clone size: many
CDR3 protein: CASSLGQGVEKLFF; CDR3 DNA: TGTGCCAGCAGCCTAGGACAGGGTGTTGAAAAACTGTTTTTT; V gene: TRBV6-6; J gene: TRBJ1-4; D gene: TRBD1; clone size: NA
CDR3 protein: CASSADWSSYEQYF; CDR3 DNA: TGTGCCAGCAGTGCTGACTGGAGCTCCTACGAGCAGTACTTC; V gene: TRBV6-6; J gene: TRBJ2-7; D gene: NA; clone size: NA
CDR3 protein: CASSSEEQNRVRSYGYTF; CDR3 DNA: TGTGCCAGCAGCTCCGAGGAACAGAACAGGGTCAGGAGCTATGGCTACACCTTC; V gene: TRBV5-6; J gene: TRBJ1-2; D gene: NA; clone size: NA
CDR3 protein: CASSLYRAEGETQYF; CDR3 DNA: TGTGCCAGCAGCTTATACCGGGCCGAGGGAGAGACCCAGTACTTC; V gene: TRBV7-9; J gene: TRBJ2-5; D gene: NA; clone size: NA
CDR3 protein: CAWNQGVWDRMNTEAFF; CDR3 DNA: TGTGCCTGGAACCAAGGGGTATGGGACAGAATGAACACTGAAGCTTTCTTT; V gene: TRBV30; J gene: TRBJ1-1; D gene: TRBD1; clone size: NA
CDR3 protein: CASQDRGRYEQYF; CDR3 DNA: TGCGCCAGCCAGGACAGGGGGAGGTACGAGCAGTACTTC; V gene: TRBV10-1; J gene: TRBJ2-7; D gene: TRBD1; clone size: NA
CDR3 protein: CASSPSPGVISYEQYF; CDR3 DNA: TGTGCCAGCAGCCCTTCCCCAGGCGTAATCTCCTACGAGCAGTACTTC; V gene: TRBV4-2; J gene: TRBJ2-7; D gene: NA; clone size: NA
CDR3 protein: CALGRGGSSTDTQYF; CDR3 DNA: TGTGCCTTGGGGCGGGGGGGAAGTAGCACAGATACGCAGTATTTT; V gene: TRBV30; J gene: TRBJ2-3; D gene: TRBD2; clone size: NA
CDR3 protein: CASSQDTASGVPNF; CDR3 DNA: TGTGCCAGCAGCCAAGATACCGCTAGCGGGGTCCCCAACTTC; V gene: TRBV4-2; J gene: TRBJ2-7; D gene: TRBD2; clone size: NA